A single T cell receptor (beta chain) is shown here with its context. This entry is derived from a study of shared clonotypes between healthy human individuals. In germline, CDR1 is SGDLS, CDR2 YYNGEE. CDR3 length: 16 amino acids. Between the trimmed V and J ends, which lost 3 bases and 5 bases, there was a span of 20 bases. Original analysis: As immunoSEQ supplied junction-only sequences (without quality scores), filtering differed. Only in-frame clones appear in the TCRdb table, and some are missing; sequencing was by immunoSEQ multiplex PCR. The V and J calls and clone size come from that table; D and trimming were worked out from the DNA. Of about 2.1 million clones listed, roughly 93% are singletons. Naive-designated CD8 cells lacked CD45RO, were positively enriched for CCR7, and omitted terminally differentiated effector memory CD45RA+ cells.

The chain uses TRBV9 and TRBJ2-5; D possibly uses TRBD1 or TRBD2 (6 bases each). What was sequenced was naive CD8+ T cells from PBMCs. The TCR comes from a man aged 18 to 30 in good health. Some clones in this sample may be carry-over from other donors' samples. The CDR3 loop reads CASSALTGRGGETQYF. DNA for the CDR3: TGTGCCAGCAGCGCACTAACAGGGAGAGGAGGGGAGACCCAGTACTTC.